This T cell receptor (beta chain) was profiled in a study of blood T cell repertoires in COVID-19. Study overall: PBMCs, B-cell-depleted T cells, or T cells provided the cDNA or gDNA that made up the material.

Assay: immunoSEQ multiplex PCR; the TCRdb copy retains only in-frame clones and omits some. The data show about 410,000 clones, with roughly 90% seen just once and 1.5% to 1.8% held by the top ten. Seattle-derived patients entered the study during active infection and were followed longitudinally. The CDR3 spans 13 residues. Trimming cost V 4 bases and J 8 bases; bases outside gene matches: 6. Per germline, CDR1 MNHEY and CDR2 SMNVEV (reference sequence). Sequencing was done on a sample of peripheral blood. The chain links TRBV27 to TRBJ1-2, with 8 bases that match TRBD1. This sequence was found in a woman in her forties with COVID-19, enrolled during active disease. The CDR3 reads CASSSPTGAGYTF. In DNA, the CDR3 is TGTGCCAGCAGTTCGCCGACAGGGGCCGGCTACACCTTC.